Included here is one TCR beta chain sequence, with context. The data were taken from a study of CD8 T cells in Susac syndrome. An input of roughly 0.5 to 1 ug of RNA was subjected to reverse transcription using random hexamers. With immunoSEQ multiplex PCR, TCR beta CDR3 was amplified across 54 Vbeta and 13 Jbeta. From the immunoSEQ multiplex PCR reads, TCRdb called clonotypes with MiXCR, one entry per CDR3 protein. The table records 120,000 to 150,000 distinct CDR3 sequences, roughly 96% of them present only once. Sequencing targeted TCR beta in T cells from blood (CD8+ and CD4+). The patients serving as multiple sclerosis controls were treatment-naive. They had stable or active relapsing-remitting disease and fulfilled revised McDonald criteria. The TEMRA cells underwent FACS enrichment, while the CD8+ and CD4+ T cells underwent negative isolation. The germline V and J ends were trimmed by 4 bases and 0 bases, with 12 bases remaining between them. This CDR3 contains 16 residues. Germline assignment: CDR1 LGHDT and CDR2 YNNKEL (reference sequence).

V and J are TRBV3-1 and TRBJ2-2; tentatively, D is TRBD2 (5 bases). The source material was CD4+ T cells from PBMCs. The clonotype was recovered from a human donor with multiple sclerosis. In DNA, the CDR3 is TGTGCCAGCAGCCCAACAGTTAGCGCGAACACCGGGGAGCTGTTTTTT. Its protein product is CASSPTVSANTGELFF.